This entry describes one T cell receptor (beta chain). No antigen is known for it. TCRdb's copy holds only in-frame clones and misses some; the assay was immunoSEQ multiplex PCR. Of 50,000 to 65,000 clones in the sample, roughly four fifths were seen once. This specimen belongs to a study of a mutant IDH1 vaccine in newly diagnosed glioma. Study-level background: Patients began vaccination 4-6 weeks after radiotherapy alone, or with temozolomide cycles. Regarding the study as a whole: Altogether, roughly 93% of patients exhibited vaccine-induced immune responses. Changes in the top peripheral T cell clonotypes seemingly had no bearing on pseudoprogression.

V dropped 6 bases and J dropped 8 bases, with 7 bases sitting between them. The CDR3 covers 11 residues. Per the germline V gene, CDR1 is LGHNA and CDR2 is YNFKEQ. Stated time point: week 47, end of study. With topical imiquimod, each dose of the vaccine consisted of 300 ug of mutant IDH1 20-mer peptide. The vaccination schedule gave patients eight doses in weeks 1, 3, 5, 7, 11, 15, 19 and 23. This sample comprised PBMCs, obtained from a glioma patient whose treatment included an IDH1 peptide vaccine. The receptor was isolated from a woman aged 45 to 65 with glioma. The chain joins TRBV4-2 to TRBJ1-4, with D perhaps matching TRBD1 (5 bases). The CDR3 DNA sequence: TGTGCCAGCAGACGACAGGAAAAACTGTTTTTT. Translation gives CASRRQEKLFF.